The 5 T cell receptor beta chains below all came from one sample that was sequenced in a study of shared clonotypes between healthy human individuals. Repertoires were generated with immunoSEQ multiplex PCR, while TCRdb's copy carries only in-frame clones and drops some. The table includes 2 million to 2.5 million clones, 85% to 95% detected once. Sample: naive CD4+ T cells sorted from blood. Subset reported: CD45RA+ positively selected. All receptors derive from a man younger than 30 in good health.

Notes on this clone: This CDR3 is also generated by other DNA sequences in the sample. This chain connects TRBV6-5 to TRBJ1-2, with D perhaps matching TRBD1 (5 bases). Germline V gene sequence: CDR1 MNHEY, CDR2 SVGAGI. Trimming shortened V by 2 bases and J by 4 bases, and 11 bases separated the two germline ends. This CDR3 region has 14 residues. The CDR3 coding sequence is TGTGCCAGCAGTTACGGTCAGGGACTCTATGGCTACACCTTC. It is translated as CASSYGQGLYGYTF.

This chain connects TRBV4-3 to TRBJ2-3; D gene ambiguous. The CDR3 runs 13 residues. V lost 0 bases, J lost 10 bases, and 11 bases lay in between. CDR1 LGHNA and CDR2 YSLEER come from the germline V gene. Written as DNA, the CDR3 is TGCGCCAGCAGCCAAGATTTTGGGCTTGCGCAGTATTTT. Residues: CASSQDFGLAQYF.

The DNA for the CDR3 is TGTGCCATCAGTGAAGGGACCGTAGCCTATGGCTACACCTTC. Residues: CAISEGTVAYGYTF. This rearrangement joins TRBV10-3 to TRBJ1-2, with TRBD1 as a possible D gene (5 bases). Germline V gene sequence: CDR1 ENHRY, CDR2 SYGVKD. This CDR3 is 14 amino acids long. V was shortened by 3 bases and J by 4 bases, with 12 bases between the two germline ends.

The V and J genes are TRBV18 and TRBJ1-6, with D unclear. The CDR3 has 12 amino acids. V was shortened by 3 bases and J by 15 bases, with 12 bases between the two germline ends. CDR1 is KGHSH, CDR2 LQKENI, per germline. This chain's CDR3 is CASSPNEDFLHF. CDR3 nucleotides: TGTGCCAGCTCACCTAATGAGGACTTCCTCCACTTT.

The CDR3 coding sequence is TGTGCCAGCAGCACAACCGGGACAGGGACAGAGACCCAGTACTTC. This sequence encodes CASSTTGTGTETQYF. The V call is TRBV6-5, the J call TRBJ2-5, with 9 bases fitting TRBD1. The CDR3 is 15 residues long. Trimming cost V 6 bases and J 4 bases; bases outside gene matches: 9. Germline CDR1 reads MNHEY; CDR2 reads SVGAGI.